This record concerns one T cell receptor beta chain sequence. Its antigen is as yet unknown. CDR3 length equals 12 residues. CDR1 and CDR2 (germline): SGHNT, YENEEA. V lost 4 bases, J lost 3 bases, and 5 bases lay in between. TCRdb keeps only in-frame clones here, not all; method: immunoSEQ multiplex PCR. The table includes 850,000 to 1,200,000 clones, roughly 70% detected once. This record belongs to a study of shared clonotypes between healthy human individuals. As for the study in general: Serving as donors were two women and a few men, whose ages spanned 18 to 49. Per donor, three plates held CD4 naive cells, three held CD4 memory, two held CD8 naive and one held CD8 memory.

General study points: The sharing of around 5% of naive CD4 clonotypes was seen across a few donors.

The sequencing input was memory CD4+ T cells sorted from blood. Subset denoted: CD45RA-negative fraction. The source is a man between 18 and 29 years old in good health. The chain recombines TRBV11-3 with TRBJ2-3; tentative D call: TRBD1 (5 bases). CDR3 sequence: CASSSGTDTQYF. The CDR3 nucleotides are TGTGCCAGCAGCTCAGGGACAGATACGCAGTATTTT.